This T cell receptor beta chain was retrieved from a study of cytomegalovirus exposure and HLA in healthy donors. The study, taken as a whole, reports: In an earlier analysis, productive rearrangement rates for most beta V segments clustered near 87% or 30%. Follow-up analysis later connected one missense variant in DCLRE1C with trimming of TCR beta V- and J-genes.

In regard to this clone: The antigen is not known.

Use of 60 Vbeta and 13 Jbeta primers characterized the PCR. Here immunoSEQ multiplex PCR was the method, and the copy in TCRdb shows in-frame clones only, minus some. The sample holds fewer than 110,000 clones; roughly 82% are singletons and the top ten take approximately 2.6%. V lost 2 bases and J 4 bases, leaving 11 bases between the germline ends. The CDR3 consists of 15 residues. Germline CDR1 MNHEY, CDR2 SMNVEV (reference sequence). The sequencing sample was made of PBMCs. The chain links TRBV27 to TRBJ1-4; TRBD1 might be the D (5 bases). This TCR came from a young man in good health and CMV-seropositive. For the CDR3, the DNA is TGTGCCAGCAGTTTAGGTGCAGGGATTAATGAAAAACTGTTTTTT. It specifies CASSLGAGINEKLFF.